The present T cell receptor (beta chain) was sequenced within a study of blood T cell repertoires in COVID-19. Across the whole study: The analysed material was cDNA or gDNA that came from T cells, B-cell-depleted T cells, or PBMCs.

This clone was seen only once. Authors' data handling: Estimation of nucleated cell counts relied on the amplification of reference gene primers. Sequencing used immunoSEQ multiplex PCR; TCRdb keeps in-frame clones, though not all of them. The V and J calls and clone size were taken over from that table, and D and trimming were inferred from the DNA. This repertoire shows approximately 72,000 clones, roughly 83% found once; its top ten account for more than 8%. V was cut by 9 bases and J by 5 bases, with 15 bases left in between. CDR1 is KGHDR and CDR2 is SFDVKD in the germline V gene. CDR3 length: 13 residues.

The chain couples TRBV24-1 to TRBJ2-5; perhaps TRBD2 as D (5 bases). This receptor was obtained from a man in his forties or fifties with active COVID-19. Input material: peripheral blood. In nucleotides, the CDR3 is TGTGCCACCTCGAATGCCGGGGAGGAGACCCAGTACTTC. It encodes CATSNAGEETQYF.